This note documents a single T cell receptor beta chain sequence. V shed 4 bases, J shed 0 bases, and the junction held 5 bases outside the gene matches. This CDR3 spans 15 amino acids. Looked up from germline, CDR1 is SGHRS and CDR2 is YFSETQ. This sample was included in a study of CD8+ T cells in alopecia areata. Reverse transcription of extracted RNA yielded cDNA, which provided the sequencing template. Assay used: immunoSEQ multiplex PCR; TCRdb lists only in-frame clones, some missing. The sample contains approximately 180,000 clones, roughly three fifths of which appear only once. Described treatment: oral pan-JAK inhibitor, 5-10 mg twice daily.

Sequencing was performed on CD4+ T cells sorted from blood, taken around week 49, from a patient treated with tofacitinib. This TCR was recovered from a human donor with alopecia areata. The chain couples TRBV5-1 to TRBJ2-3; 7 nucleotides match TRBD1. The DNA for the CDR3 is TGCGCCAGCAGCCAGGGACAGCATAGCACAGATACGCAGTATTTT. This translates into CASSQGQHSTDTQYF.